This record concerns one TCR beta chain sequence. Its specificity is unknown. The germline V gene has CDR1 SGDLS and CDR2 YYNGEE. CDR3 size: 15 residues. Generation of TCR beta cDNA was performed by 5'RACE template switching incorporating UMIs. One entry per CDR3 protein, without DNA, is what TCRdb gives after re-calling the 5' RACE reads. Found here are roughly 160,000 distinct CDR3 sequences; the top ten clones hold around 20%. The sample originates from a study of T cells expressing NK-cell markers. The study, taken as a whole, reports: The contribution of dominant NKG2C+ clonotypes to CD8+ T cells in six or seven donors was about 1.0-7.0%.

Specimen: blood T cells: a sorted CD56 or NKG2C T cell subset, CD4+ or CD8+ T cells, or bulk PBMC T cells (not recorded which). The TCR was taken from a man aged 18-75 years in good health. This sequence joins TRBV9 and TRBJ1-6; TCRdb's D gene call, TRBD1, goes unchecked for lack of DNA. The CDR3 loop is CASSVGQSRGSPLHF.